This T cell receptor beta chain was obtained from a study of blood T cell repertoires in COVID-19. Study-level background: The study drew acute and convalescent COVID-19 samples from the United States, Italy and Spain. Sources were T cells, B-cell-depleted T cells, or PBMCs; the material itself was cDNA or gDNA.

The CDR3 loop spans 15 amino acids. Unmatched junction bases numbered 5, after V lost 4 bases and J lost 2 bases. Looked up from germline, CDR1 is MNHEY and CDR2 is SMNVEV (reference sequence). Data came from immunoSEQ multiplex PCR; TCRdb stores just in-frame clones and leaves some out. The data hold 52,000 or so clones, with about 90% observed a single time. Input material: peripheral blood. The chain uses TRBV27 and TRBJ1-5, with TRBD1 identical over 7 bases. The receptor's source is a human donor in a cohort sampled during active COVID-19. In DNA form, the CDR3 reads TGTGCCAGCAGTTCCCTAGGACAGGGCAATCAGCCCCAGCATTTT. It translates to CASSSLGQGNQPQHF.